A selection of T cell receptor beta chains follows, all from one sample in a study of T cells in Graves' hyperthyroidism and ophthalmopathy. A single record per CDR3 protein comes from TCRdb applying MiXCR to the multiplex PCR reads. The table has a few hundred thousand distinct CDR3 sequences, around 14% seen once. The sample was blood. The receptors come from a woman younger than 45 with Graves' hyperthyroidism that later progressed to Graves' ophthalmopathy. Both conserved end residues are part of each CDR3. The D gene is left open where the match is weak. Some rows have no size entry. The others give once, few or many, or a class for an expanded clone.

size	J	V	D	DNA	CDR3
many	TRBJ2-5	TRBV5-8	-	TGTGCCAGCAGCACCTATCTTGAGGGAGAGACCCAGTACTTC	CASSTYLEGETQYF
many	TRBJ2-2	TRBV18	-	TGTGCCAGCTCACCGGTCACTGGGGAGCTGTTTTTT	CASSPVTGELFF
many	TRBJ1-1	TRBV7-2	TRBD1	TGTGCCAGCAGCTCAAGGGGGGGGCAGGGGGCGTTCACTGAAGCTTTCTTT	CASSSRGGQGAFTEAFF
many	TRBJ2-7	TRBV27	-	TGTGCCAGCAGTCTACTCCAAGGACAAGAGCAGTACTTC	CASSLLQGQEQYF
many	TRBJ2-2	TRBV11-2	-	TGTGCCAGCAGCTCCAGAGTAACCGGGGAGCTGTTTTTT	CASSSRVTGELFF
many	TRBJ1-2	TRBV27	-	TGTGCCAGCAGTAGGGGCAGGGGCGGAGGGGATAACTATGGCTACACCTTC	CASSRGRGGGDNYGYTF
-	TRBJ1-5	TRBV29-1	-	TGCAGCGTAAGGGGGGGGGGTAGTGATCAGCCCCAGCATTTT	CSVRGGGSDQPQHF
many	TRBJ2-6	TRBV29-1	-	TGCAGCGTTGAAACAACGAGAGCCCTCTCTGGGGCCAACGTCCTGACTTTC	CSVETTRALSGANVLTF
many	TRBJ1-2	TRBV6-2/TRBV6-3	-	TGTGCCAGCAGTACGGACTTCTATGGCTACACCTTC	CASSTDFYGYTF
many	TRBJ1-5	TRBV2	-	TGTGCCACCTCAGGGGGCAATCAGCCCCAGCATTTT	CATSGGNQPQHF
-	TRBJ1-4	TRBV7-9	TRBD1	TGTGCCAGCAGCAGAGACGGGGACAGGGCCCTTGCAACTAATGAAAAACTGTTTTTT	CASSRDGDRALATNEKLFF
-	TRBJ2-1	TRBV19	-	TGTGCCAGTAGTATAGATTTTAGTCCCTTTTCGGGGAATGAGCAGTTCTTC	CASSIDFSPFSGNEQFF
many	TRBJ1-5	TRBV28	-	TGTGCCAGCAGACTCGGGGGCAGCAATCAGCCCCAGCATTTT	CASRLGGSNQPQHF
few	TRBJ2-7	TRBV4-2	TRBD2	TGTGCCAGCAGCCAAGATGCTAGCGGGACGTCCTACGAGCAGTACTTC	CASSQDASGTSYEQYF
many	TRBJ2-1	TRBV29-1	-	TGCAGCGTTGGGGGACCTAATGAGCAGTTCTTC	CSVGGPNEQFF
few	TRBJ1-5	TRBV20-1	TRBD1	TGCAGTGCTAGAGATCAGGCAGGGGGCACTCAGCCCCAGCATTTT	CSARDQAGGTQPQHF